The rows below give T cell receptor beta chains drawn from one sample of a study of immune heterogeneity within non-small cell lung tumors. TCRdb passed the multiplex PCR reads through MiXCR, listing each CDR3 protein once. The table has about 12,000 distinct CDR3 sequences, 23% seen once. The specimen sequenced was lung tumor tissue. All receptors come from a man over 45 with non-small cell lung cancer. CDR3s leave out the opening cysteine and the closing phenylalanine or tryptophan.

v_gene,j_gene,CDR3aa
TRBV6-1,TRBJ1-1,ASSLMGQNTEAF
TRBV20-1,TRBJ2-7,SANDGPSYEQY
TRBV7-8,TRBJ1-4,ASSLRTVSNEKLF
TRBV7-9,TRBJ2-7,ASITDSYYEQY
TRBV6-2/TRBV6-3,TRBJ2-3,AITPGQSTDTQY
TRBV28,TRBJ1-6,ASSTQVNGSPLH
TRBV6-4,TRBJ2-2,ASSNSGGHTGELF
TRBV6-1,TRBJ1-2,ASSNTRGGYT
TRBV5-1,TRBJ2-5,ASSFGIGESVETQY
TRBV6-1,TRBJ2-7,ASQGQGDAYEQY
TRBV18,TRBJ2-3,ASSPDTSGGGTDTQY
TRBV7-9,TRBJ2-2,ASSSHRSTGELF
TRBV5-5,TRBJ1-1,ASSFGWSNTEAF
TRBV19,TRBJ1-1,ASSMGLRGTEAF
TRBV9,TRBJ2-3,ASSVGVGTSTDTQY
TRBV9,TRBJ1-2,ASSVEAGGYGNT
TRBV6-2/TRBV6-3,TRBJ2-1,ASSSQIAASYNEQF
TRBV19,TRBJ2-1,ASTQGNEQF
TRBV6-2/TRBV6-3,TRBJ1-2,ASSYSGDFYGYT
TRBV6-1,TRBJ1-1,ASSRDSENTEAF
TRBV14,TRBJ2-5,ASSQATGWAETQY
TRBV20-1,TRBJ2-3,SAVGRGSTDTQY
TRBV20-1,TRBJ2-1,SSRPSGPGLHNEHF
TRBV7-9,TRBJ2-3,ASSLPDGTSTDTQY
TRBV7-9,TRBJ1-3,ASSPPETAMLSANTIY
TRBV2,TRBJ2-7,ASRSSDISYEQY
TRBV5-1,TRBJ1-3,ASSLATGYSGNTIY
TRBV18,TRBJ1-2,ASSPSTGESSGGYT
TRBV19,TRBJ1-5,ASSIVRMAGRNQPQH
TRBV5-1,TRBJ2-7,ASHPGLGGTRNYEQY
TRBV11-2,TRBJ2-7,ASSSLGVDPADYEQY
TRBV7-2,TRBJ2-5,ASSLERNQETQY
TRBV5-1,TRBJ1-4,ASSQSWQDNEKLF
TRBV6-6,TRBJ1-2,ASSYSTGEGGYT
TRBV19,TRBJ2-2,ASSMSGRVAGELF
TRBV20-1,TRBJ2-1,SARDDIGGASSYNEQF
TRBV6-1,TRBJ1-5,ASSVEGESQPQH
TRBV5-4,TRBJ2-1,ASSFRGHNEQF
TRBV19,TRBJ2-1,ASTLGVAGYNEQF
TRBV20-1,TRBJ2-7,SARLTSFEQY
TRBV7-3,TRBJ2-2,ASSSRNTGELF
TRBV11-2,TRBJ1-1,ASTPGGERVAF
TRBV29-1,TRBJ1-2,SVEETGQGGYT
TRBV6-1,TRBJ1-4,ASSLTGGKSEKLF
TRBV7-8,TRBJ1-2,ASARERNYGYT
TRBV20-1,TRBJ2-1,SAPYLLAGGEQF
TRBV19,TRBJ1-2,ASRDWGTAYGYT
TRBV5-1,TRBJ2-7,ASSAPTGANSYEQY
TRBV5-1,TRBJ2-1,ASSLGASSYNEQF
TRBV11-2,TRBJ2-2,ASSFGVGTGELF
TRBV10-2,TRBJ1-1,ASSDLGYHTEAF
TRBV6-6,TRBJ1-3,ASSYRHETGNTIY
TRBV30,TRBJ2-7,ARSQRENVNEQY
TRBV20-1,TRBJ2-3,SASDSGTDTQY
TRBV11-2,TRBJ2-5,ASSLVLGGPGETQY
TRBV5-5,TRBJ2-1,ASSLQGSYNEQF
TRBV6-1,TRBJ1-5,ASSERQGENSNQPQH
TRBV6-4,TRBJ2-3,ASSEQGERDTQY
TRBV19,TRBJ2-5,ASSMARAGGDQETQY
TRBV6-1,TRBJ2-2,ASSAEDQITGELF